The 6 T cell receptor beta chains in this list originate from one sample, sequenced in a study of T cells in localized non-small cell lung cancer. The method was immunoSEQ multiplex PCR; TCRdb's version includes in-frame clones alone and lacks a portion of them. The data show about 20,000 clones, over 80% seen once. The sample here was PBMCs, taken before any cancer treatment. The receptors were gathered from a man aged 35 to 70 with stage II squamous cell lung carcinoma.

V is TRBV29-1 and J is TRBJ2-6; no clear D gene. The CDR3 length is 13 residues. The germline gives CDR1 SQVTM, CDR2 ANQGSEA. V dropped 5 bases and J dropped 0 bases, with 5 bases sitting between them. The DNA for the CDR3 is TGCAGCGTTCGGACCTCTGGGGCCAACGTCCTGACTTTC. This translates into CSVRTSGANVLTF.

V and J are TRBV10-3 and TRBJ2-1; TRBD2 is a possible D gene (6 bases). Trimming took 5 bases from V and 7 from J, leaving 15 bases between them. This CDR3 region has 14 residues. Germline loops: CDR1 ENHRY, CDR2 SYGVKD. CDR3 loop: CAISMTSRVNEQFF. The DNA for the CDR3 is TGTGCCATCAGTATGACTAGTCGGGTGAATGAGCAGTTCTTC.

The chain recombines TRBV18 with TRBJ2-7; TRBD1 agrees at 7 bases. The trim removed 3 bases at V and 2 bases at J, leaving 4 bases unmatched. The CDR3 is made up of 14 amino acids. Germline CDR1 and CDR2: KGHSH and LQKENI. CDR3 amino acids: CASSPAQGAYEQYF. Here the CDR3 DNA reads TGTGCCAGCTCACCGGCCCAGGGGGCCTACGAGCAGTACTTC.

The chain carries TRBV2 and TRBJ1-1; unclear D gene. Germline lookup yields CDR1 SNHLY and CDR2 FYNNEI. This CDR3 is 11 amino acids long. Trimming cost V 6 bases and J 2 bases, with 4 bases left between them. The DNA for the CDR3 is TGTGCCAGCAGGATAAACACTGAAGCTTTCTTT. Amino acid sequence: CASRINTEAFF.

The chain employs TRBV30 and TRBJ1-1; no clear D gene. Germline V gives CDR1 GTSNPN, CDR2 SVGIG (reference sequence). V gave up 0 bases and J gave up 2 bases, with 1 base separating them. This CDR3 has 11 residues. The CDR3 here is CAWSVNTEAFF. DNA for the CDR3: TGTGCCTGGAGTGTAAACACTGAAGCTTTCTTT.

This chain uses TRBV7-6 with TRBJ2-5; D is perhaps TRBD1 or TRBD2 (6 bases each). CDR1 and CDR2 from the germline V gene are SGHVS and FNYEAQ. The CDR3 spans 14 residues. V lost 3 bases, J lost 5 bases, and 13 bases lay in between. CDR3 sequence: CASSFSGAEETQYF. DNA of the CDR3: TGTGCCAGCAGCTTTTCGGGGGCCGAGGAGACCCAGTACTTC.